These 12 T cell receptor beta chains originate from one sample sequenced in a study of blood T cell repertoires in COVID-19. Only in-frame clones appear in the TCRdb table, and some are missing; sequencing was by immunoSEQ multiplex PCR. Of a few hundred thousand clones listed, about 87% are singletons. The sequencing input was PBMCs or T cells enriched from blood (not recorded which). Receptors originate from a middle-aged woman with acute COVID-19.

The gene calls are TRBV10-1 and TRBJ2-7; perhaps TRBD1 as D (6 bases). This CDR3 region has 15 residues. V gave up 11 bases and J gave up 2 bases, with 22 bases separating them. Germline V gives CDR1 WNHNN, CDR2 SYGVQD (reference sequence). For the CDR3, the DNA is TGCGCCGGTGAATCACAGGGCCGGTCCCCCTACGAGCAGTACGTC. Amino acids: CAGESQGRSPYEQYV.

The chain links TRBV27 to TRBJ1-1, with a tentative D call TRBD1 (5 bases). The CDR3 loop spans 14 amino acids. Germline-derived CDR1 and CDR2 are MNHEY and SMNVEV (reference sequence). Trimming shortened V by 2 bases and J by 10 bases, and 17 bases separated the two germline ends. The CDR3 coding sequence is TGTGCCAGCAGTTTAAGACGGGGCGAGGAGGGAGCTTTCTTT. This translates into CASSLRRGEEGAFF.

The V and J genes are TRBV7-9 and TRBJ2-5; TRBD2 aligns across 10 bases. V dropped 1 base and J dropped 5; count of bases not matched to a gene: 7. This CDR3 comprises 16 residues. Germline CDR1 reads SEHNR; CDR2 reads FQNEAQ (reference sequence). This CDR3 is CASSLEISGRWETQYF. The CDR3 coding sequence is TGTGCCAGCAGCTTAGAAATTAGCGGGAGGTGGGAGACCCAGTACTTC.

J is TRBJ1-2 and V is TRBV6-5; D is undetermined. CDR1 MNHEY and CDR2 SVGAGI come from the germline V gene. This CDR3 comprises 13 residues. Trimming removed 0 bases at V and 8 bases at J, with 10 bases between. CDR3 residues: CASSYSSVRGYTF. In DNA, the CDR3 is TGTGCCAGCAGTTACTCTAGCGTTCGCGGCTACACCTTC.

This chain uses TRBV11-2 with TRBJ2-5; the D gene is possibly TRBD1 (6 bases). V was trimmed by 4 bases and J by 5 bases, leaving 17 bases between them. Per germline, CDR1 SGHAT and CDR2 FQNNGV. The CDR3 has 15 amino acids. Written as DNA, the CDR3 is TGTGCCAGCAGCTCAGGGACACAGGTTAGGGAGACCCAGTACTTC. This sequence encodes CASSSGTQVRETQYF.

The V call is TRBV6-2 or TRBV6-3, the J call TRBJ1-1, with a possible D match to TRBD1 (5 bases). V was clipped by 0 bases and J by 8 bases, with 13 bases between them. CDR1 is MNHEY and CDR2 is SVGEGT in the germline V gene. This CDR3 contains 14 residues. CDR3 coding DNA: TGTGCCAGCAGTTACTCAATTAGGGGAGGAGAAGCTTTCTTT. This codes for CASSYSIRGGEAFF.

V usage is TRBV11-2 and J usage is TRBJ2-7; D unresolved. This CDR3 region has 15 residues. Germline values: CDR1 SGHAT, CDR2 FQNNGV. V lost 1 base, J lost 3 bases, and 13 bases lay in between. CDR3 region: CASSLGAGMVYEQYF. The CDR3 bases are TGTGCCAGCAGCTTAGGTGCAGGAATGGTCTACGAGCAGTACTTC.

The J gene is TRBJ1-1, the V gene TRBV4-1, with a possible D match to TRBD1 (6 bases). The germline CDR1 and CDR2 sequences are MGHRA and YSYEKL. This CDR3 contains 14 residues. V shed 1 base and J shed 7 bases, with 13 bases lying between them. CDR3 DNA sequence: TGCGCCAGCAGCCAAGGCGATAGCAGGGGTGAAGCTTTCTTT. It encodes CASSQGDSRGEAFF.

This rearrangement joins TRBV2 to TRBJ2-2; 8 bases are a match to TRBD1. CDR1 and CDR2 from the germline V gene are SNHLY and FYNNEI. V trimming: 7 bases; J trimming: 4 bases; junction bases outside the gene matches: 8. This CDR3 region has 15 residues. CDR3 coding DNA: TGTGCCAGCATTAGGCAGGGGGCGAGCACCGGGGAGCTGTTTTTT. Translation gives CASIRQGASTGELFF.

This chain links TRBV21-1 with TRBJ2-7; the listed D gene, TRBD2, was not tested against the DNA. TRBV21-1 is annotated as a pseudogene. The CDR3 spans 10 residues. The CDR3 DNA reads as TGTGCCAGCAGCAACCGGGAGCAGTACGTC. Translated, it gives CASSNREQYV.

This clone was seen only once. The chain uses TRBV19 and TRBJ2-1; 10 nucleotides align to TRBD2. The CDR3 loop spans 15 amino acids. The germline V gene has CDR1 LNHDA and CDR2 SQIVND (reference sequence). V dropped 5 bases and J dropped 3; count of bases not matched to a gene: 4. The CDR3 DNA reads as TGTGCCAGTAGTTCCGGGACTAGCGACTACAATGAGCAGTTCTTC. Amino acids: CASSSGTSDYNEQFF.

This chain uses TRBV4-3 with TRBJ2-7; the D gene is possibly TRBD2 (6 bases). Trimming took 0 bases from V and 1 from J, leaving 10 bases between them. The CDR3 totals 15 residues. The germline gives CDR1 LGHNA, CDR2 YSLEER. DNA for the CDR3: TGCGCCAGCAGCCAAGAACTAGCCATTTCCTACGAGCAGTACTTC. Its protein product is CASSQELAISYEQYF.